This T cell receptor beta chain was observed in a study of T cell clonality in common variable immunodeficiency. The data were produced by immunoSEQ multiplex PCR, yet TCRdb's version contains in-frame clones alone and is incomplete. Found here are some 53,000 clones, no singletons; the ten largest cover about 3.7%. Notes on this clone: A much more abundant neighbour one base away suggests this may be a read error. The CDR3 end lies 3 residues beyond the end of the read and is filled in from the germline J gene.

CDR3 length: 15 residues. CDR1 GTSNPN and CDR2 SVGIG come from the germline V gene (reference sequence). The source material was peripheral blood mononuclear cells. The rearrangement uses TRBV30 and TRBJ2-3; possible D gene TRBD1, 6 bases. The clonotype was recovered from a person aged 18 to 75 in good health. CDR3: CAWSVRGGSNQPQYF. The part of the CDR3 DNA that was read is TGTGCCTGGAGTGTACGAGGGGGTTCGAATCAGCCG.